This T cell receptor beta chain comes out of a study of T-cell reconstitution after alpha-beta-depleted transplantation in children. Unique molecular identifiers were incorporated during preparation of the TCRbeta library. Using its own MiXCR run on the PCR reads, TCRdb lists one record per CDR3 protein. The sample records 500,000 to 650,000 distinct CDR3 sequences, 10% to 15% being singletons. Study-wide findings and caveats: High day-60 TCRbeta diversity in some patients came from surviving recipient T cells and thymic progenitors. As was reported, about two months after transplant, alpha-beta T cells came from several hundred expanded graft clones. A year post-transplant, T-cell counts and diversity derived mostly from newly produced T cells.

Comment on this clonotype: Antigen: not known.

The source material was PBMCs, mostly from graft donor cells, sampled 360 days after TCRalphabeta/CD19-depleted stem cell transplant. The origin of this receptor is a male patient between 5 and 17 years old who had a stem cell transplant for acute myeloid leukemia, so the T cells may come from the graft donor.

The CDR3, as DNA: TGTGCCAGCAGCCAGGAGATCCCGGGACCCATGAACACTGAAGCTTTCTTT. Translating gives CASSQEIPGPMNTEAFF. The chain couples TRBV7-2 to TRBJ1-1; D is possibly TRBD1 (5 bases). In germline, CDR1 is SGHTA, CDR2 FQGNSA. CDR3 length: 17 amino acids. Trimming removed 5 bases at V and 0 bases at J, with 19 bases between.